Each of the 28 T cell receptor beta chains below was sequenced from the same sample in a study of identical twins (TCRdb year 2016). The protocol used for the library was 5' RACE. TCRdb lists the instrument as Illumina HiSeq 2000. In TCRdb, the public reads were trimmed at Q25 with fastp and aligned with MiXCR, with productive beta chains retained. Rows with one shared CDR3 protein collapse into an entry with the most common genes and DNA. This sample is represented by approximately 94,000 distinct CDR3 sequences; around 5.5% of them were singletons. The biggest ten clones account for roughly 12% of the sample. The sequenced material came from memory T cells sorted from blood. The cell subset or site label on this specimen signifies: CD45RO+ enriched T cells. Source of these receptors: a woman between 45 and 60 years old in good health.

This clonotype was counted at least ten times. This chain uses TRBV19 with TRBJ1-5; D may be TRBD1 (5 bases). Trimming removed 6 bases at V and 4 bases at J, with 10 bases between. Germline CDR1 is LNHDA and CDR2 is SQIVND (reference sequence). The CDR3 totals 13 residues. The CDR3 is CASRGGENQPQHF. CDR3 DNA sequence: TGTGCCAGTAGGGGGGGGGAGAATCAGCCCCAGCATTTT.

This clonotype showed up many times. The CDR3 coding sequence is TGTGCCAGCAGCAAACGGGACAGGGGGGGCCAAGAGACCCAGTACTTC. Its protein product is CASSKRDRGGQETQYF. This chain joins TRBV9 and TRBJ2-5; 11 bases agree with TRBD1. Germline CDR1 and CDR2: SGDLS and YYNGEE. With V trimmed by 4 bases and J by 1 base, 6 bases remained unmatched. The CDR3 has 16 residues.

In this sample, this clonotype turned up a few times. V is TRBV18 and J is TRBJ2-6; D remains ambiguous. Trimming took off 1 base at V and 0 bases at J, with 10 bases between the two ends. The germline V gene encodes CDR1 KGHSH and CDR2 LQKENI. The CDR3 is made up of 17 amino acids. The CDR3: CASSPLGKGSGANVLTF. CDR3 DNA sequence: TGTGCCAGCTCACCACTGGGTAAGGGCTCTGGGGCCAACGTCCTGACTTTC.

The count of this clonotype is one. The chain links TRBV27 to TRBJ1-2, with no clear D. The V gene's germline CDR1 is MNHEY and CDR2 SMNVEV (reference sequence). V was shortened by 3 bases and J by 7 bases, with 15 bases between the two germline ends. The CDR3 runs 14 residues. The CDR3 nucleotides are TGTGCCAGCAGTTTTTCCCTCGAAATAGGTGGCTACACCTTC. This encodes CASSFSLEIGGYTF.

At least ten counts were recorded for this clonotype. The rearrangement uses TRBV12-3 or TRBV12-4 and TRBJ1-5; D is unclear. V lost 7 bases and J lost 9, with 16 bases in between. CDR3 size: 13 residues. The CDR3 is CASTEKLSRPQHF. The CDR3 coding sequence is TGTGCCAGCACGGAAAAACTATCCCGGCCCCAGCATTTT.

At least ten counts were recorded for this clonotype. This rearrangement joins TRBV29-1 to TRBJ1-1; 7 bases agree with TRBD1. The germline V gene has CDR1 SQVTM and CDR2 ANQGSEA. The CDR3 runs 12 residues. Trimming removed 7 bases from V and 4 bases from J; junction bases left unmatched: 6. The CDR3 sequence is CSAYQGGTEAFF. CDR3 in DNA: TGCAGCGCCTACCAGGGGGGCACTGAAGCTTTCTTT.

This clonotype was counted only a few times. The chain uses TRBV12-3 or TRBV12-4 and TRBJ2-3, with 8 positions matching TRBD1. The CDR3 extends over 15 amino acids. The J segment lost 5 bases and the V segment lost 6 bases, leaving 10 bases of the junction unmatched. Here the CDR3 reads CASRGTGNRGDTQYF. The CDR3, as DNA: TGTGCCAGCAGGGGGACAGGCAACAGGGGAGATACGCAGTATTTT.

The chain has TRBV7-9 and TRBJ2-7; TRBD1 aligns across 7 bases. With V trimmed by 6 bases and J by 1 base, 3 bases remained unmatched. Germline V gene data show CDR1 as SEHNR and CDR2 as FQNEAQ (reference sequence). CDR3 length: 13 amino acids. CDR3 bases: TGTGCCAGCAGAGGGGGACAGTCCTACGAGCAGTACTTC. It encodes CASRGGQSYEQYF. Combining the CDR3 with reference TRBV7-9 and TRBJ2-7 gives the whole variable domain DTGVSQNPRHKITKRGQNVTFRCDPISEHNRLYWYRQTLGQGPEFLTYFQNEAQLEKSRLLSDRFSAERPKGSFSTLEIQRTEQGDSAMYLCASRGGQSYEQYFGPGTRLTVT.

Many counts were recorded for this clonotype. The J gene is TRBJ2-2, the V gene TRBV4-1; D is tentatively TRBD1 or TRBD2 (6 bases each). Trimming left V 0 bases short and J 3 bases short, with 8 bases between. The length of the CDR3 is 15 residues. Germline CDR1 MGHRA, CDR2 YSYEKL. In DNA, the CDR3 is TGCGCCAGCAGCCAAGACGGGGGCTACACCGGGGAGCTGTTTTTT. Amino acid sequence: CASSQDGGYTGELFF.

This clonotype was observed at least ten times. The V gene is TRBV21-1, the J gene TRBJ2-1; the table's D gene call, TRBD2, was not cross checked with the DNA. TRBV21-1 is reported as a pseudogene. The CDR3 extends over 14 amino acids. This CDR3 is CACPWETHYNEQFF. In DNA, the CDR3 is TGTGCCTGCCCTTGGGAGACACACTACAATGAGCAGTTCTTC.

The V call is TRBV11-2, the J call TRBJ2-2, with a tentative D call TRBD1 (5 bases). Germline CDR1 SGHAT, CDR2 FQNNGV. Trimming pared 5 bases from V and 2 bases from J, leaving 12 bases between. The CDR3 length is 15 residues. CDR3 bases: TGTGCCAGCAGCGCCCAGGGAATAAACACCGGGGAGCTGTTTTTT. It codes for CASSAQGINTGELFF.

The DNA of the CDR3 is TGTGCCATCAGCCCAGGGGCAGATGGCTACACCTTC. Its translation: CAISPGADGYTF. The chain carries TRBV10-3 and TRBJ1-2; a weak D match, TRBD1 (6 bases). Germline CDR1 ENHRY, CDR2 SYGVKD. There are 12 residues in the CDR3. The V end lost 6 bases, the J end lost 6 bases, and 11 bases lay between the germline ends.

This clonotype was found many times. The chain carries TRBV7-2 and TRBJ2-2; D remains unclear. The germline V and J ends were trimmed by 0 bases and 6 bases, with 8 bases remaining between them. The CDR3 spans 14 residues. Germline V gives CDR1 SGHTA, CDR2 FQGNSA. CDR3 DNA: TGTGCCAGCAGCTTAGCGGTCGCGTCCGGGGAGCTGTTTTTT. It yields the protein CASSLAVASGELFF.

The V call is TRBV5-5, the J call TRBJ2-1, with 11 bases matching TRBD2. V was pared by 1 base and J by 11 bases, with 8 bases of the junction left unmatched. CDR1 SGHKS and CDR2 YYEKEE come from the germline V gene (reference sequence). The CDR3 contains 15 residues. Written as DNA, the CDR3 is TGTGCCAGCAGCTTGACTAGCGGGAGATCGTTGAAGCAGTTCTTC. Encoded protein: CASSLTSGRSLKQFF.

The rearrangement joins TRBV5-6 to TRBJ1-2; D might be TRBD1 (5 bases). CDR1 and CDR2 (germline): SGHDT, YYEEEE. V lost 4 bases, J lost 4 bases, and 14 bases lay in between. The CDR3 runs to 14 residues. CDR3 in DNA: TGTGCCAGCAGCCCTCGAACAGGCACCTATGGCTACACCTTC. It encodes CASSPRTGTYGYTF.

This clonotype was counted at least ten times. This sequence joins TRBV29-1 and TRBJ1-2; D possibly corresponds to TRBD1 (5 bases). CDR3 length equals 12 residues. V gave up 4 bases and J gave up 8 bases, with 14 bases separating them. Germline CDR1 is SQVTM and CDR2 is ANQGSEA. DNA for the CDR3: TGCAGCGTTGGAGTGGCAGGGCACGGCTACACCTTC. Amino acids: CSVGVAGHGYTF. The full variable domain, in which reference TRBV29-1 and TRBJ1-2 provide the parts outside the CDR3, is SAVISQKPSRDICQRGTSLTIQCQVDSQVTMMFWYRQQPGQSLTLIATANQGSEATYESGFVIDKFPISRPNLTFSTLTVSNMSPEDSSIYLCSVGVAGHGYTFGSGTRLTVV.

This clonotype was found many times. This sequence joins TRBV11-1 and TRBJ1-1, with no clear D. Germline CDR1 reads SGHAT; CDR2 reads FQDESV (reference sequence). The CDR3 loop spans 14 amino acids. Trimming removed 4 bases at V and 2 bases at J, with 11 bases between. This CDR3 is CASSYAGPNTEAFF. In nucleotides, the CDR3 is TGTGCCAGCAGCTATGCCGGACCCAACACTGAAGCTTTCTTT.

In its sample, this clonotype was seen many times. J is TRBJ2-7 and V is TRBV5-6, with a weak D call TRBD2 (5 bases). The germline V gene encodes CDR1 SGHDT and CDR2 YYEEEE. This CDR3 has 13 residues. V dropped 3 bases and J dropped 0 bases, with 7 bases sitting between them. The DNA for the CDR3 is TGTGCCAGCAGCTCAGCGGACTCCTACGAGCAGTACGTC. Translating gives CASSSADSYEQYV.

This clonotype came up many times. This chain uses TRBV11-3 with TRBJ2-5, with 7 bases fitting TRBD2. Germline loops: CDR1 SGHNT, CDR2 YENEEA. The length of the CDR3 is 14 residues. V lost 5 bases to trimming and J lost 1 base; unmatched junction nucleotides: 4. CDR3 DNA sequence: TGTGCCAGCAGCATGGGGGGGATCCAAGAGACCCAGTACTTC. Its protein is CASSMGGIQETQYF.

J is TRBJ2-7 and V is TRBV12-5; D is ambiguous. This CDR3 is built from 12 residues. The V end was cut by 3 bases, the J end by 3 bases, with 6 bases between. Per germline, CDR1 LGHNT and CDR2 FRNRAP. CDR3 residues: CASGFDGYEQYV. Written as DNA, the CDR3 is TGTGCTAGTGGTTTTGATGGCTACGAGCAGTACGTC.

There are many counts of this clonotype. J is TRBJ1-2 and V is TRBV12-3 or TRBV12-4, with D unresolved. This CDR3 is 16 amino acids long. The germline V and J ends were trimmed by 4 bases and 3 bases, with 18 bases remaining between them. The CDR3 coding sequence is TGTGCCAGCAGTTCCTCTCGCCCACAGAAGGACTATGGCTACACCTTC. As protein: CASSSSRPQKDYGYTF.

The table lists this clonotype with a few counts. The rearrangement uses TRBV7-9 and TRBJ1-6, with D uncertain. Germline V lookup: CDR1 SEHNR, CDR2 FQNEAQ (reference sequence). There are 13 residues in the CDR3. Between the trimmed V and J ends, which lost 7 bases and 9 bases, there was a span of 13 bases. The CDR3 loop reads CASTTTYSSPLHF. The DNA for the CDR3 is TGTGCCAGCACCACTACCTACTCTTCACCCCTCCACTTT.

In this sample, this clonotype turned up many times. The chain carries TRBV19 and TRBJ1-3; unclear D gene. This CDR3 is built from 16 residues. Trimming stripped 3 bases from V and 0 bases from J, with 12 bases between. Germline-derived CDR1 and CDR2 are LNHDA and SQIVND (reference sequence). The CDR3 DNA reads TGTGCCAGTAGTATTAGTTCGGGCATCTCTGGAAACACCATATATTTT. The encoded protein is CASSISSGISGNTIYF.

This clonotype was seen repeatedly, ten times or more. The V and J genes are TRBV5-6 and TRBJ2-3; the D gene could be TRBD1 or TRBD2 (6 bases each). The CDR3 is 16 amino acids. The germline gives CDR1 SGHDT, CDR2 YYEEEE. V gave up 3 bases and J gave up 4 bases, with 18 bases separating them. CDR3 DNA sequence: TGTGCCAGCAGCTCCATGCTGGGGGGCGCCCCAGATACGCAGTATTTT. Translated, it gives CASSSMLGGAPDTQYF.

This clonotype was seen a few times. J is TRBJ2-1 and V is TRBV3-1; TRBD2 agrees at 8 bases. Per the germline V gene, CDR1 is LGHDT and CDR2 is YNNKEL (reference sequence). The CDR3 length is 18 residues. Germline trimming cut 2 bases from V and 2 bases from J; bases unmatched to any gene: 11. The CDR3 DNA follows: TGTGCCAGCAGCCAACCGTCCTCCGCGGGAGGCACCTACAATGAGCAGTTCTTC. Amino acids: CASSQPSSAGGTYNEQFF.

Many counts were recorded for this clonotype. The rearrangement joins TRBV6-5 to TRBJ2-3, with D unclear. The ends were cut back, 2 bases at V and 4 bases at J, with 10 bases in the middle. Per the germline V gene, CDR1 is MNHEY and CDR2 is SVGAGI. This CDR3 is built from 14 residues. The CDR3 coding sequence is TGTGCCAGCAGTTACCCTGGACGGTCAGATACGCAGTATTTT. It encodes CASSYPGRSDTQYF.

The chain uses TRBV3-1 and TRBJ2-1; D is unresolved. Germline loops: CDR1 LGHDT, CDR2 YNNKEL (reference sequence). V was pared by 3 bases and J by 9 bases, with 9 bases between. The CDR3 spans 12 residues. The CDR3 region is CASSHGPAEQFF. In DNA form, the CDR3 reads TGTGCCAGCAGCCACGGGCCCGCTGAGCAGTTCTTC.

This clonotype came up many times. The rearrangement joins TRBV20-1 to TRBJ2-3, with 9 bases aligning to TRBD2. Germline-derived CDR1 and CDR2 are DFQATT and SNEGSKA (reference sequence). The junction had 3 bases not matched to a gene; V was cut back by 4 bases and J by 4 bases. The CDR3 length is 13 residues. The CDR3 sequence: CSAKREVADTQYF. The CDR3 coding sequence is TGCAGTGCTAAGCGGGAGGTCGCAGATACGCAGTATTTT.